This T cell receptor (beta chain) was identified during a study of early T cells in non-severe SARS-CoV-2 infection. TCRdb re-derived calls from the 5' RACE reads in MiXCR, one entry per CDR3 protein. The sample shows nearly 80,000 distinct CDR3 sequences, around 13% of them seen only once. This clonotype was detected only a few times. V was shortened by 6 bases and J by 3 bases, with 15 bases between the two germline ends. The CDR3 spans 15 residues. Germline values: CDR1 WSHSY, CDR2 SAAADI. The sequenced material came from whole blood. This chain uses TRBV10-2 with TRBJ1-5; D is perhaps TRBD1 (5 bases). This sequence was found in an adult who was a healthcare worker with PCR-confirmed SARS-CoV-2 infection or an uninfected control (not recorded which). Here the CDR3 reads CASSPRARANQPQHF. CDR3 nucleotide sequence: TGCGCCAGCAGCCCTAGGGCCAGGGCCAATCAGCCCCAGCATTTT.